The present entry profiles one TCR beta chain with its context. Between the trimmed V and J ends, which lost 1 base and 3 bases, there was a span of 13 bases. There are 15 residues in the CDR3. Germline lookup yields CDR1 LGHNA and CDR2 YNFKEQ. The sample is drawn from a study of radiotherapy plus CTLA-4 blockade in lung cancer. Sequencing used immunoSEQ multiplex PCR; TCRdb keeps in-frame clones, though not all of them. The sample shows around 80,000 clones, approximately 84% of them seen only once. The source of this sequence is a human donor with non-small cell lung cancer who had stable disease on radiotherapy plus ipilimumab. This chain links TRBV4-2 with TRBJ2-7; D gene uncertain. The sequencing used peripheral blood, collected from a patient treated with radiotherapy plus ipilimumab. In DNA, the CDR3 is TGTGCCAGCAGCCAAGTGGAGAGCTGGGACTACGAGCAGTACTTC. Encoded protein: CASSQVESWDYEQYF.